The text below deals with one T cell receptor beta chain. This entry belongs to a study of T cell changes during pregnancy in multiple sclerosis. The CDR3 covers 18 residues. Germline values: CDR1 SQVTM, CDR2 ANQGSEA. V was clipped by 2 bases and J by 1 base, with 21 bases between them. Produced via immunoSEQ multiplex PCR; TCRdb's table is partial and in-frame only. Of approximately 30,000 clones listed, approximately 89% were seen once; the top ten hold approximately 5%. This clonotype was obtained from a female donor with multiple sclerosis, enrolled in a pregnancy study. Sequences were derived from CD8+ T cells from peripheral blood mononuclear cells, sampled in the first trimester of pregnancy. The chain uses TRBV29-1 and TRBJ2-1; D perhaps matches TRBD2 (5 bases). CDR3 coding DNA: TGCAGCGTTGAAAGGAAGTCTAGAGGACGGAGGTCCTACAATGAGCAGTTCTTC. Protein: CSVERKSRGRRSYNEQFF.